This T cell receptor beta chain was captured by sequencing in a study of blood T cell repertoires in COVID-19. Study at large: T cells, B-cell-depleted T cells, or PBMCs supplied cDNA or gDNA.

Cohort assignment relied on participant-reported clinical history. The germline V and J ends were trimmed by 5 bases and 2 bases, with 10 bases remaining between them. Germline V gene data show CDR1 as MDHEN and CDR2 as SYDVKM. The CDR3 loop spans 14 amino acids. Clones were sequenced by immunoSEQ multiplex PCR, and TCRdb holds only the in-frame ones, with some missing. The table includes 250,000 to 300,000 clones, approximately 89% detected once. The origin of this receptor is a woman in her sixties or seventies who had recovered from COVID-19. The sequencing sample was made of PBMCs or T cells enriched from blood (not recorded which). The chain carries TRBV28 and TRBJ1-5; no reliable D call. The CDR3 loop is CASSKGGGNQPQHF. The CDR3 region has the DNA TGTGCCAGCAGTAAGGGAGGCGGCAATCAGCCCCAGCATTTT.